This TCR beta chain was found in a study of Ad26.COV2.S vaccination and SARS-CoV-2 variants. The sample's treatment: 19 received Ad26.COV2.S at low or high dose, single or two shots; 5 received placebo; per-sample allocation not given. Sampling was performed 63 days after the first vaccine or placebo injection. TCRdb's table, derived via immunoSEQ multiplex PCR, lists solely in-frame clones and lacks some. The table shows about 420,000 clones, with around nine tenths occurring only once. The V end was cut by 2 bases, the J end by 7 bases, with 21 bases between. The CDR3 length is 16 residues. Looked up from germline, CDR1 is MDHEN and CDR2 is SYDVKM.

The sequencing here drew on peripheral blood, taken in a trial of Ad26.COV2.S vaccine versus placebo. V and J are TRBV28 and TRBJ2-7, with D possibly matching TRBD2 (5 bases). The TCR was taken from a person between 18 and 60 years old who received the Ad26.COV2.S COVID-19 vaccine or a placebo. CDR3 DNA sequence: TGTGCCAGCAGTTTACTCCCAGGTGCTGGTCCGGGGGAGCAGTACTTC. This sequence encodes CASSLLPGAGPGEQYF. The full variable domain, completed using reference TRBV28 and TRBJ2-7, is DVKVTQSSRYLVKRTGEKVFLECVQDMDHENMFWYRQDPGLGLRLIYFSYDVKMKEKGDIPEGYSVSREKKERFSLILESASTNQTSMYLCASSLLPGAGPGEQYFGPGTRLTVT.